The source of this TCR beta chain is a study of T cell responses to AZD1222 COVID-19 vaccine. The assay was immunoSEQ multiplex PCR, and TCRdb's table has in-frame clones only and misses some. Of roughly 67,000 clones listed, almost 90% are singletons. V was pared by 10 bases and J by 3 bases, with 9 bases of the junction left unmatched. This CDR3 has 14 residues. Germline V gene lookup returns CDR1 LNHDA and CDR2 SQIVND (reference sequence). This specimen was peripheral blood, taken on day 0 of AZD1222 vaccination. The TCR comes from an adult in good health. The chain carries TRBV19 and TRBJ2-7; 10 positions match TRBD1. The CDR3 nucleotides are TGTGCCAAGCCGGGACAGGGGATTTTCTACGAGCAGTACTTC. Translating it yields CAKPGQGIFYEQYF.